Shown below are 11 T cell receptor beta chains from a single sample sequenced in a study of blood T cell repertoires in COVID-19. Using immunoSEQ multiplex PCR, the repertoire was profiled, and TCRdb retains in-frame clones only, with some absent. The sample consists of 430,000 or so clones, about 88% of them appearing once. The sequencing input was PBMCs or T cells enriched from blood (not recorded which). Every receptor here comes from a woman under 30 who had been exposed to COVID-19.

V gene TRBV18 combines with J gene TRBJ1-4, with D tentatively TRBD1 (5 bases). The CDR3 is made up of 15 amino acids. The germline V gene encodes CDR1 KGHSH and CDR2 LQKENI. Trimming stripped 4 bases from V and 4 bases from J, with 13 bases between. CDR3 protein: CASSLGTLDNEKLFF. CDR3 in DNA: TGTGCCAGCTCACTCGGGACTCTCGATAATGAAAAACTGTTTTTT.

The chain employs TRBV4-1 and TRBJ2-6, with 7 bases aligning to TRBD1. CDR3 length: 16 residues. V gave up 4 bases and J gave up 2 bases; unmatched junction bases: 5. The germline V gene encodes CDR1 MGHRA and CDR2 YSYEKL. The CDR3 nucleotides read TGCGCCAGCAGCCGACAGGGTTTTACTGGGGCCAACGTCCTGACTTTC. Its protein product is CASSRQGFTGANVLTF.

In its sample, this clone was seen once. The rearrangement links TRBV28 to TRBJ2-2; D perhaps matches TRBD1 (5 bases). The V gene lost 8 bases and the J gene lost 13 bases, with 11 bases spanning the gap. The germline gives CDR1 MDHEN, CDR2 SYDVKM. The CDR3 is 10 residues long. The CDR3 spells CASGQGGLFF. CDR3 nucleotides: TGTGCCAGCGGCCAGGGTGGGCTGTTTTTT.

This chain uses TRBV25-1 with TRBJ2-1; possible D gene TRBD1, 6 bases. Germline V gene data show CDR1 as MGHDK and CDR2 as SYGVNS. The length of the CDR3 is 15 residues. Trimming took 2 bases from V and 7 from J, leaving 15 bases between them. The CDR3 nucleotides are TGTGCCAGCAGTGAAATGCCAGGGGAGTCGAATGAGCAGTTCTTC. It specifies CASSEMPGESNEQFF.

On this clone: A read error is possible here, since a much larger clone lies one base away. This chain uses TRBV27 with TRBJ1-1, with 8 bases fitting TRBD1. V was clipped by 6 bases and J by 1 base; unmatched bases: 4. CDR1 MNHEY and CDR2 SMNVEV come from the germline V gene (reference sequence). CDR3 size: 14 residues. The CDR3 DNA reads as TGTGCCAGCAGCCTCGGGACAGGGAACACTGAAGCTTTCTTT. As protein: CASSLGTGNTEAFF.

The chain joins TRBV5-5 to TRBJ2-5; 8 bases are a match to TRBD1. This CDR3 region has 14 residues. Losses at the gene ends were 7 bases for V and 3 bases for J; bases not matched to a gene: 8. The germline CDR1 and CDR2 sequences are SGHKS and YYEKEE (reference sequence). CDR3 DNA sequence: TGTGCCAGCCTCACCACGGGACAGGAAGAGACCCAGTACTTC. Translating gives CASLTTGQEETQYF.

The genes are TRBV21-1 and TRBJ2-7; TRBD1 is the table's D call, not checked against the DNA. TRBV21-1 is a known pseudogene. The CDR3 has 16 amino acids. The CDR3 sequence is CASSHSTRQGAGEQYF. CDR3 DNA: TGTGCCAGCAGCCACTCGACCAGACAGGGCGCGGGCGAGCAGTACTTC.

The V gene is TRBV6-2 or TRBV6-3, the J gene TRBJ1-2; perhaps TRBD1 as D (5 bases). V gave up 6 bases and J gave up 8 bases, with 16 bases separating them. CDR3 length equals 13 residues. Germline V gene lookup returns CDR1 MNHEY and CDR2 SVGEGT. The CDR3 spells CASSRLWGYGYTF. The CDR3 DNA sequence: TGTGCCAGCAGCCGTCTGTGGGGCTACGGCTACACCTTC.

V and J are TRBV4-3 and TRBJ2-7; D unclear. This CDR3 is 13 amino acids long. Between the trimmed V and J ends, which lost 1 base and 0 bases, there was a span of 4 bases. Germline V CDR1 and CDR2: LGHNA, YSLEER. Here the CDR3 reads CASSQGYSYEQYF. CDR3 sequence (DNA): TGCGCCAGCAGCCAAGGTTACTCCTACGAGCAGTACTTC.

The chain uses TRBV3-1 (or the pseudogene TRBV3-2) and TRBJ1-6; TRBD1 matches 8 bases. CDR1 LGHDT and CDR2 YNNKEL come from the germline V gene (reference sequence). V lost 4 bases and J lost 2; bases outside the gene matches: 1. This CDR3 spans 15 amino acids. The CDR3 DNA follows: TGTGCCAGCAGCCGGACAGGGACCTATAATTCACCCCTCCACTTT. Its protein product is CASSRTGTYNSPLHF.

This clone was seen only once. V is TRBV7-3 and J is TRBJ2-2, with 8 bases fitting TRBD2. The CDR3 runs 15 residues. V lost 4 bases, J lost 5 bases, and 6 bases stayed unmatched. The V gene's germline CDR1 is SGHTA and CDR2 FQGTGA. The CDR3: CASSSSGGQTGELFF. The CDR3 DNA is TGTGCCAGCAGCTCCTCGGGGGGGCAAACCGGGGAGCTGTTTTTT.